This T cell receptor (beta chain) is from a study of T cell responses to AZD1222 COVID-19 vaccine. Study-level points and caveats: Donors, mostly white British, included more females; clonal diversity was possibly underestimated. Two AZD1222 doses significantly raised spike-specific TCR breadth and depth over controls. Spike-wide coverage was observed for vaccine-associated CD4 TCRs, with dominant responses at 160-218 and 743-854.

Worth noting for this clone: The antigen is not known.

Produced via immunoSEQ multiplex PCR; TCRdb's table is partial and in-frame only. The table includes over 130,000 clones, more than 90% detected once. The CDR3 loop spans 16 amino acids. Trimming cost V 6 bases and J 5 bases; bases outside gene matches: 12. Germline V CDR1 and CDR2: SNHLY, FYNNEI. This clonotype originated in an adult in good health. This specimen consisted of peripheral blood, obtained on day 0 of AZD1222 vaccination. The chain employs TRBV2 and TRBJ1-4, with 7 bases fitting TRBD1. CDR3 in DNA: TGTGCCAGCAGGATCTTCTCGGACAGGAGGAATGAAAAACTGTTTTTT. Translation gives CASRIFSDRRNEKLFF. The entire variable domain, with the rest obtained from reference TRBV2 and TRBJ1-4, is as follows: EPEVTQTPSHQVTQMGQEVILRCVPISNHLYFYWYRQILGQKVEFLVSFYNNEISEKSEIFDDQFSVERPDGSNFTLKIRSTKLEDSAMYFCASRIFSDRRNEKLFFGSGTQLSVL.